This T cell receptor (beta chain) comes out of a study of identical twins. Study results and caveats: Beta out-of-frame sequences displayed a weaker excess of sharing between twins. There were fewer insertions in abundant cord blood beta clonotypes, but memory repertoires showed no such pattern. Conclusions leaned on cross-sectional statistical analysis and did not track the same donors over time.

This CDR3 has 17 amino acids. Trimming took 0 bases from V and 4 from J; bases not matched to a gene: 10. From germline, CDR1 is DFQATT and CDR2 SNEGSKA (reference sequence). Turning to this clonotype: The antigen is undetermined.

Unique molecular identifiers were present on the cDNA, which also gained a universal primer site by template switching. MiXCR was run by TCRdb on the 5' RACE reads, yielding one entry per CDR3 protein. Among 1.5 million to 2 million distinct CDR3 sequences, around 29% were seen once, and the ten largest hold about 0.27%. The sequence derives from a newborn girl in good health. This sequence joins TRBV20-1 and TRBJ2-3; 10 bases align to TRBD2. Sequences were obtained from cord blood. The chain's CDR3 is CSARDQKRGGLADTQYF. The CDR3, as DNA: TGCAGTGCTAGAGATCAGAAGCGGGGGGGCCTAGCAGATACGCAGTATTTT.